This TCR beta chain was retrieved from a study of blood T cell repertoires in COVID-19. Across the study: Samples came from the United States, Italy and Spain, spanning acute and convalescent COVID-19. In each case, the material was cDNA or gDNA derived from T cells, B-cell-depleted T cells, or PBMCs.

This CDR3 has 14 residues. Germline CDR1 and CDR2: SGHDT and YYEEEE. The V end was cut by 4 bases, the J end by 2 bases, with 10 bases between. Only in-frame clones appear in the TCRdb table, and some are missing; sequencing was by immunoSEQ multiplex PCR. The table includes around 190,000 clones, about three quarters detected once. The chain couples TRBV5-6 to TRBJ1-3; TRBD1 is a possible D gene (6 bases). The sample was peripheral blood. The receptor was derived from a woman aged 50 to 60 with active or convalescent COVID-19. The CDR3 region is CASSPNRAGNTIYF. CDR3 nucleotide sequence: TGTGCCAGCAGCCCCAACAGGGCTGGAAACACCATATATTTT. Supplemented by reference TRBV5-6 and TRBJ1-3, the full variable domain reads DAGVTQSPTHLIKTRGQQVTLRCSPKSGHDTVSWYQQALGQGPQFIFQYYEEEERQRGNFPDRFSGHQFPNYSSELNVNALLLGDSALYLCASSPNRAGNTIYFGEGSWLTVV.